Sequencing of this TCR beta chain was carried out in a study of CD8 T cells in ankylosing spondylitis. This clonotype was counted between two and nine times. Antigen: not known. The CDR3 loop spans 12 amino acids. Germline CDR1 MNHEY, CDR2 SMNVEV (reference sequence). V was cut by 6 bases and J by 4 bases, with 7 bases left in between. The TCR beta libraries were generated through quantitative 5'-RACE incorporating molecular barcodes. TCRdb ran MiXCR on the 5' RACE reads and lists one entry per CDR3 protein. Counted here are nearly 350,000 distinct CDR3 sequences, about 14% occurring once; the ten biggest clones make up around 0.99%. The study's findings and limits: One TCR beta motif, made up of roughly 8 highly homologous variants, appeared characteristic of ankylosing spondylitis blood. In ankylosing spondylitis patients, matched synovial fluid reportedly showed significant enrichment of disease-linked clones. In reactive arthritis synovial fluid and blood, some motif variants had been reported before.

This sequence joins TRBV27 and TRBJ1-5, with D unclear. The receptor was isolated from a male donor with ankylosing spondylitis or in good health (not recorded which). Sequencing was done on a sample of blood, either unsorted or a sorted T cell fraction (not recorded which). CDR3 bases: TGTGCCAGCAGGAAGTCTAATCAGCCCCAGCATTTT. Amino acids: CASRKSNQPQHF.